This TCR beta chain was observed in a study of T cell changes during pregnancy in multiple sclerosis. The repertoire was sequenced with immunoSEQ multiplex PCR; TCRdb's copy has only in-frame clones and lacks some. The top ten hold about 0.51% of the sample, which has about 38,000 clones, nearly 90% seen once. Deletions cut 1 base from V and 2 bases from J, with 11 bases between. The CDR3 has 15 residues. Germline V gives CDR1 SGHTA, CDR2 FQGTGA. This sample comprised CD4+ T cells from peripheral blood mononuclear cells, obtained in the second trimester of pregnancy. This TCR was recovered from a female donor with multiple sclerosis, enrolled in a pregnancy study. The rearrangement uses TRBV7-3 and TRBJ2-5, with D maybe TRBD2 (5 bases). In DNA form, the CDR3 reads TGTGCCAGCAGCTTAAGCTCTAGCCGGCAAGAGACCCAGTACTTC. Translated: CASSLSSSRQETQYF.